The 9 T cell receptor beta chains listed next were all sequenced from one sample in a study of T cells in Graves' hyperthyroidism and ophthalmopathy. Amplification targeted TCR beta CDR3 regions from RNA transcripts. TCR CDR3 underwent first-round RT-PCR with the HTBI primer set. Each CDR3 protein is one row after TCRdb ran MiXCR on the multiplex PCR reads. Of around 500,000 distinct CDR3 sequences in the sample, roughly 15% are singletons; the top ten hold 25% to 30%. Sequenced input: blood. The receptor source for this set is a woman in her twenties or thirties with Graves' ophthalmopathy.

The chain links TRBV27 to TRBJ1-1, with D perhaps matching TRBD1 (5 bases). Germline lookup yields CDR1 MNHEY and CDR2 SMNVEV (reference sequence). Trimming took off 10 bases at V and 5 bases at J, with 17 bases between the two ends. The CDR3 runs 13 residues. In DNA form, the CDR3 reads TGTGCCACCGGGGAAAGCAGGGTAACTGAAGCTTTCTTT. Its protein is CATGESRVTEAFF.

This chain connects TRBV19 to TRBJ1-4; D is ambiguous. The CDR3 runs 15 residues. Per the germline V gene, CDR1 is LNHDA and CDR2 is SQIVND (reference sequence). V was clipped by 5 bases and J by 5 bases, with 15 bases between them. As DNA, the CDR3 is TGTGCCAGTAGTTTCCCGGGATCTGAGAATGAAAAACTGTTTTTT. Translating gives CASSFPGSENEKLFF.

In this sample, this clonotype turned up many times. This sequence joins TRBV7-2 and TRBJ1-3, with D tentatively TRBD1 (5 bases). This CDR3 spans 16 amino acids. CDR1 is SGHTA and CDR2 is FQGNSA in the germline V gene. With 1 base removed from V and 0 bases from J, the gap between germline ends came to 10 bases. CDR3 bases: TGTGCCAGCAGCTTAGACCAGAGGGGCTCTGGAAACACCATATATTTT. It encodes CASSLDQRGSGNTIYF.

The table lists this clonotype with a count of one. Possible read error: a much larger clone is one base away. CDR3 in DNA: TGTGCCAGCCGACTCACTGGGAGGGCAAATGAGCAGTTCTTC. It specifies CASRLTGRANEQFF. This chain connects TRBV12-3 or TRBV12-4 to TRBJ2-1; 7 positions match TRBD2. The trim removed 8 bases at V and 7 bases at J, leaving 11 bases unmatched. This CDR3 has 14 residues.

The chain uses TRBV6-1 and TRBJ1-5; perhaps TRBD1 as D (5 bases). V was pared by 8 bases and J by 3 bases, with 11 bases between. The CDR3 is 13 residues long. Germline loops: CDR1 MNHNS, CDR2 SASEGT. In DNA form, the CDR3 reads TGTGCCAGCGGGAGGGGCCCCAATCAGCCCCAGCATTTT. Protein: CASGRGPNQPQHF.

This sequence joins TRBV4-3 and TRBJ2-1, with 7 bases aligning to TRBD2. J was trimmed by 4 bases and V by 0 bases; bases with no gene match: 6. Germline V gene sequence: CDR1 LGHNA, CDR2 YSLEER. The CDR3 runs to 16 residues. For the CDR3, the DNA is TGCGCCAGCAGCCAAGATGACAGCGGGGTGTACAATGAGCAGTTCTTC. Translated, it gives CASSQDDSGVYNEQFF.

V is TRBV4-3 and J is TRBJ1-1; D perhaps matches TRBD1 (5 bases). The CDR3 has 15 amino acids. V was trimmed by 0 bases and J by 4 bases, leaving 12 bases between them. In germline, CDR1 is LGHNA, CDR2 YSLEER. The CDR3 DNA reads TGCGCCAGCAGCCAAGATTGGGGGGTCGGCACTGAAGCTTTCTTT. The encoded protein is CASSQDWGVGTEAFF.

This rearrangement joins TRBV9 to TRBJ2-2; TRBD1 agrees at 7 bases. Per germline, CDR1 SGDLS and CDR2 YYNGEE. Trimming cost V 4 bases and J 10 bases; bases outside gene matches: 4. This CDR3 contains 12 residues. The DNA of the CDR3 is TGTGCCAGCAGCCATACAGGGGTGGAGCTGTTTTTT. This translates into CASSHTGVELFF.

This clonotype has ten or more counts. The J gene is TRBJ2-5, the V gene TRBV11-2; TRBD2 aligns across 7 bases. Trimming cost V 1 base and J 4 bases; bases outside gene matches: 3. The V gene's germline CDR1 is SGHAT and CDR2 FQNNGV. This CDR3 comprises 14 residues. The CDR3 sequence: CASSLVRGRETQYF. CDR3 nucleotide sequence: TGTGCCAGCAGCTTAGTTCGCGGGAGAGAGACCCAGTACTTC.